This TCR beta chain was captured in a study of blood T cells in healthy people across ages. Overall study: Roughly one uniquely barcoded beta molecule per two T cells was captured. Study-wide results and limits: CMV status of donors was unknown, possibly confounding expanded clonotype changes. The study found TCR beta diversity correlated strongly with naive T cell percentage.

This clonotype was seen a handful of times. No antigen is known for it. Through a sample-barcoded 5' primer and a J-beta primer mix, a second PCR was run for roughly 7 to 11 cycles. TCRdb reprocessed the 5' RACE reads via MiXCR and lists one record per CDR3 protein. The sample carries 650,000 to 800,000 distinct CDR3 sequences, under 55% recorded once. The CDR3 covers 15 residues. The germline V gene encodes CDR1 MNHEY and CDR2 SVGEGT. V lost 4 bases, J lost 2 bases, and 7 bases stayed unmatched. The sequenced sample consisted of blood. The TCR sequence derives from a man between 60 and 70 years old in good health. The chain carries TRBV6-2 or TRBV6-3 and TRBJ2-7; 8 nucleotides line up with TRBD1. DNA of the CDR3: TGTGCCAGCAGTTGGAGGCAGGGGGCAACCTACGAGCAGTACTTC. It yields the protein CASSWRQGATYEQYF.